Reported below is one T cell receptor (beta chain). As processed by the authors: Estimation of nucleated cell counts relied on the amplification of reference gene primers. TCRdb keeps only in-frame clones here, not all; method: immunoSEQ multiplex PCR. D and trimming were read from the DNA, whereas the V and J calls and clone size are those reported in that table. This table holds 310,000 or so clones, 90% found once. Which cohort a participant joined came from the clinical history participants gave. Cohort 3 recovery required two negative PCRs, clearance, or symptom resolution. Germline CDR1 and CDR2: MGHRA and YSYEKL. The ends lost 5 bases at V and 4 bases at J; junction bases unmatched: 11. The CDR3 extends over 15 amino acids. The data were obtained in a study of blood T cell repertoires in COVID-19. Study overall: Nucleic acid was either cDNA or gDNA, and it came from T cells, B-cell-depleted T cells, or PBMCs.

The genes are TRBV4-1 and TRBJ2-7; TRBD1 agrees at 7 bases. The sequencing input was PBMCs or T cells enriched from blood (not recorded which). This TCR was sampled from a woman in her 30s who had recovered from COVID-19. CDR3 in amino acids: CASSFNTGVEYEQYF. For the CDR3, the DNA is TGCGCCAGCAGCTTCAATACAGGGGTAGAGTACGAGCAGTACTTC.